Listed below are T cell receptor beta chains from one sample, sequenced in a study of blood T cells in healthy people across ages. TCRdb fed the 5' RACE reads into MiXCR, producing one record per CDR3 protein. Among approximately 940,000 distinct CDR3 sequences, around 49% were seen once, and the ten largest hold around an eighth. Sequencing was performed on blood. Source of these receptors: a man aged 30 to 45 in good health. Both conserved end residues are part of each CDR3. A D gene is named only where the DNA matches it firmly. Rows give clone size only sometimes, using once, few, many, or a class for an expanded clone.

size: NA; V: TRBV7-3; J: TRBJ1-6; D: NA; length: 14; CDR3: CASSLGARSSPLHF; DNA: TGTGCCAGCAGCTTGGGGGCCCGGTCTTCACCCCTCCACTTT
size: NA; V: TRBV5-1; J: TRBJ2-7; D: NA; length: 15; CDR3: CASSLRQGLNYEQYF; DNA: TGCGCCAGCAGCTTGCGGCAGGGACTCAATTACGAGCAGTACTTC
size: NA; V: TRBV6-1; J: TRBJ2-7; D: TRBD2; length: 15; CDR3: CASSVLAGDYNEQYF; DNA: TGTGCCAGCAGTGTACTAGCGGGGGATTACAATGAGCAGTACTTC
size: NA; V: TRBV5-1; J: TRBJ2-1; D: NA; length: 15; CDR3: CASSRLATEYNEQFF; DNA: TGCGCCAGCAGCCGCCTAGCGACCGAATACAATGAGCAGTTCTTC
size: NA; V: TRBV10-3; J: TRBJ1-1; D: NA; length: 12; CDR3: CAISESGEGAFF; DNA: TGTGCCATCAGTGAGAGCGGGGAAGGGGCTTTCTTT
size: NA; V: TRBV12-3/TRBV12-4; J: TRBJ2-5; D: NA; length: 13; CDR3: CASSLVGPGTQYF; DNA: TGTGCCAGCAGTTTAGTCGGTCCGGGGACCCAGTACTTC
size: few; V: TRBV7-9; J: TRBJ1-2; D: TRBD1; length: 17; CDR3: CASSLEKRDSNYYGYTF; DNA: TGTGCCAGCAGCTTAGAGAAAAGGGACAGCAATTACTATGGCTACACCTTC
size: NA; V: TRBV4-3; J: TRBJ2-5; D: NA; length: 17; CDR3: CASSQDAVSGGGNEQYF; DNA: TGCGCCAGCAGCCAAGACGCCGTGTCGGGAGGGGGCAATGAGCAGTACTTC
size: NA; V: TRBV7-9; J: TRBJ2-5; D: NA; length: 15; CDR3: CASSLALAEQETQYF; DNA: TGTGCCAGCAGCTTAGCGCTGGCAGAGCAAGAGACCCAGTACTTC
size: NA; V: TRBV7-9; J: TRBJ1-4; D: NA; length: 15; CDR3: CASSLNKDPEEKLFF; DNA: TGTGCCAGCAGCTTAAATAAAGACCCGGAGGAAAAACTGTTTTTT
size: NA; V: TRBV12-3/TRBV12-4; J: TRBJ2-1; D: TRBD2; length: 16; CDR3: CASSPYATSGNNEQFF; DNA: TGTGCCAGCAGCCCTTATGCGACTAGCGGCAACAATGAGCAGTTCTTC
size: many; V: TRBV28; J: TRBJ2-3; D: NA; length: 14; CDR3: CASSFHQGTDTQYF; DNA: TGTGCCAGCAGTTTCCACCAGGGCACAGATACGCAGTATTTT
size: few; V: TRBV6-2/TRBV6-3; J: TRBJ1-2; D: TRBD1; length: 15; CDR3: CASSYLVQGDYGYTF; DNA: TGTGCCAGCAGTTATCTTGTTCAGGGGGACTATGGCTACACCTTC
size: many; V: TRBV9; J: TRBJ1-4; D: NA; length: 15; CDR3: CASSPMGATNEKLFF; DNA: TGTGCCAGCAGCCCCATGGGGGCAACTAATGAAAAACTGTTTTTT